The T cell receptor beta chain described here comes from a study of cytotoxic CD8 clonotypes in ibrutinib-treated CLL. Whole-study results and caveats: Clonality, elevated at ibrutinib response, dropped back toward baseline at progression.

Turning to this clone: What it binds is not known.

Here immunoSEQ multiplex PCR was the method, and the copy in TCRdb shows in-frame clones only, minus some. The data show about 40,000 clones, less than 85% seen once. The CDR3 loop spans 14 amino acids. The germline CDR1 and CDR2 sequences are KGHSH and LQKENI. After removal of 3 bases from V and 6 bases from J, the junction contained 6 bases not matched to a gene. This sequence joins TRBV18 and TRBJ2-3, with 7 bases identical to TRBD1. This receptor was obtained from a human donor with chronic lymphocytic leukemia. The sample was PBMCs, taken at disease progression, from a patient treated with ibrutinib. CDR3 residues: CASSPSTGSDTQYF. The DNA of the CDR3 is TGTGCCAGCTCACCCTCGACAGGGTCGGATACGCAGTATTTT.